The T cell receptor (beta chain) described here comes from a study of blood T cell repertoires in COVID-19. Clones were read by immunoSEQ multiplex PCR, and TCRdb kept only the in-frame ones, dropping some. This table holds 400,000 to 450,000 clones, 75% to 90% found once. Germline V gene lookup returns CDR1 SGHTA and CDR2 FQGTGA. The CDR3 loop spans 13 amino acids. V was shortened by 5 bases and J by 6 bases, with 8 bases between the two germline ends. Sequencing was performed on peripheral blood. This TCR was recovered from a woman in her thirties or forties with COVID-19, enrolled during active disease. The V and J genes are TRBV7-3 and TRBJ2-6; D possibly corresponds to TRBD2 (6 bases). This chain's CDR3 is CASSGGAANVLTF. In DNA form, the CDR3 reads TGTGCCAGCAGCGGCGGGGCGGCCAACGTCCTGACTTTC.